This T cell receptor beta chain emerged from a study of identical twins (dated by TCRdb to 2016 to 2017). Background for the entire study: To test whether fetal clonotypes persist, this study deep-sequenced TCR alpha and beta repertoires from monozygotic twins, from unrelated adults of various ages, and from cord blood. To rule out contamination, the twin experiments were replicated at different times with different library preparation protocols.

General findings and caveats noted by the study authors: Because the same donors could not be followed over many years, the conclusions depended on cross-sectional statistical analysis. Abundant cord blood beta clonotypes had fewer insertions, young adult naive repertoires showed a similar but weaker trend, and memory repertoires showed no such trend. In monozygotic twins, out-of-frame TCR alpha sharing was systematically underestimated by recombination models, although the models agreed with sharing between unrelated individuals. Compared with coincidental sharing between unrelated individuals, an excess of low generation-probability sequences was observed among out-of-frame TCR alpha sequences shared between twins. Invariant T cells such as MAIT and iNKT could partly confound zero-insertion analyses, though diverse VJ usage argued against this for most clonotypes. A weaker excess of twin sharing was found in beta out-of-frame sequences because the signal-to-noise ratio was lowered by fewer shared sequences.

The library was prepared using 5' RACE. For sequencing, an Illumina HiSeq 2000 was employed. A universal primer binding site was added through template switching, and the final cDNA carried a unique molecular identifier so that TCR cDNA molecules could be counted accurately. First-strand cDNA for TCR alpha and beta chains was synthesized from specific primers in the conserved constant-segment region. To control for contamination, each cDNA library was double barcoded with a SMART-Mk sample barcode plus Illumina barcodes. TruSeq adapter sequences and Illumina sample barcodes were added in two successive PCR steps. TCR alpha and beta cDNA libraries were sequenced on the Illumina HiSeq platform with custom primers. In the paper's pipeline: MiGEC processed the raw reads to extract unique molecular identifiers, while MiXCR was used to determine the CDR3 positions. Recombination models were inferred per individual with the repgenHMM and IGoR tools using an EM algorithm. The analysis of shared clonotypes was done with the tcR package in R, with sharing normalized by the product of cloneset sizes. Out-of-frame nonproductive sequences were analyzed to study raw recombination free of thymic and clonal selection effects. Using fastp trimming at Q25 and MiXCR clonotype assembly, TCRdb reanalyzed the public sequencing data and kept in-frame beta chains. Each record represents a unique CDR3 protein, reported with the most common genes and DNA among its rows. The V and J calls and clone size come from TCRdb's table, not from the authors' own analysis. The sample table records some 240,000 distinct CDR3 sequences; approximately 8.6% of these occur just once. The ten largest make up less than 4% of the sample.

All donors were healthy Caucasians. Three pairs of female monozygotic twins, all aged about 18 to 30 years, were included in the twin cohort. Positive isolation kits from Invitrogen were used to isolate CD4+ and CD8+ T cell populations. There are many counts of this clonotype. Its antigen remains undetermined. No much larger clone is present one base from it, and per-base qualities are unavailable. Relative to germline, V is missing 4 bases and J is missing 1 base, with 8 bases of the junction outside any gene match. Looking up the germline V gene yields CDR1 MDHEN and CDR2 SYDVKM. From the cysteine through the phenylalanine, the CDR3 covers 18 amino acids. The only DNA kept is the CDR3, 54 bases in frame from the first base. These data also featured in a second study, about yellow fever vaccine responses in identical twins. The second study reports: According to the authors, the vaccine-induced T cell response in identical twins seemed to be partly convergent and partly specific to each individual. The study precisely tracked vaccine-responding T cell clones in identical twins.

The receptor chain draws on TRBV28 and TRBJ2-2, with 11 bases aligning to TRBD2. This clonotype was sampled from a woman aged 18-29 years in good health. The sequencing sample was made of CD8+ T cells sorted from blood. The DNA is as follows: TGTGCCAGCAGTTCCCTGGGACTAGCGGACGAGAACACCGGGGAGCTGTTTTTT. It translates as CASSSLGLADENTGELFF.